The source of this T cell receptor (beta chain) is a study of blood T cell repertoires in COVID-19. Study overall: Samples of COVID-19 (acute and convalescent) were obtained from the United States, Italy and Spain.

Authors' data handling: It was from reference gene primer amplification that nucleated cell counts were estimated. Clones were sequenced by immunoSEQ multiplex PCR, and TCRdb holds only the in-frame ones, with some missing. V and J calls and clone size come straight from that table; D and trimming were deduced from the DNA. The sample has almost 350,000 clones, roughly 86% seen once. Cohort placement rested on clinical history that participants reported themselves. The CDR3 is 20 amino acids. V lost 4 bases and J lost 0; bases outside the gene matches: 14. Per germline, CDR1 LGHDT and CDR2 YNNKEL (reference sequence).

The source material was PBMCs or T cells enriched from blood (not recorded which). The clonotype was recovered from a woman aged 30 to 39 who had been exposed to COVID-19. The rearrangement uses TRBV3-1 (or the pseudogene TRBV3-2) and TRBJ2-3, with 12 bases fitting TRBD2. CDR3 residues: CASSLLAGGPMGTSTDTQYF. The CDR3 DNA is TGTGCCAGCAGCCTCCTAGCGGGAGGGCCAATGGGGACTAGCACAGATACGCAGTATTTT.